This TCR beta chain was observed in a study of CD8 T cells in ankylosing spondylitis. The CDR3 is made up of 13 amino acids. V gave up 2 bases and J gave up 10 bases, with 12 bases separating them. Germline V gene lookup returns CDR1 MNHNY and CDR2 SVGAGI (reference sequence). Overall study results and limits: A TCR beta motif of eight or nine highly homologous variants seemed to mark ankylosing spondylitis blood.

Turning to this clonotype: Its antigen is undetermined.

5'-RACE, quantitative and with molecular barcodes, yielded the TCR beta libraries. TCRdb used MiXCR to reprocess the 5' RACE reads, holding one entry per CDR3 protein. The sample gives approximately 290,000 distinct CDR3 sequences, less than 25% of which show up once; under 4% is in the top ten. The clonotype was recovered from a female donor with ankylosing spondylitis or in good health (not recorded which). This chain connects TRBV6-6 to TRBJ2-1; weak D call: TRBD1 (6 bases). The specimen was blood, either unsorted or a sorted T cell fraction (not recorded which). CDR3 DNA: TGTGCCAGCAGTTACCCCGACGGGACAGAGCAGTTCTTC. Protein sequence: CASSYPDGTEQFF.